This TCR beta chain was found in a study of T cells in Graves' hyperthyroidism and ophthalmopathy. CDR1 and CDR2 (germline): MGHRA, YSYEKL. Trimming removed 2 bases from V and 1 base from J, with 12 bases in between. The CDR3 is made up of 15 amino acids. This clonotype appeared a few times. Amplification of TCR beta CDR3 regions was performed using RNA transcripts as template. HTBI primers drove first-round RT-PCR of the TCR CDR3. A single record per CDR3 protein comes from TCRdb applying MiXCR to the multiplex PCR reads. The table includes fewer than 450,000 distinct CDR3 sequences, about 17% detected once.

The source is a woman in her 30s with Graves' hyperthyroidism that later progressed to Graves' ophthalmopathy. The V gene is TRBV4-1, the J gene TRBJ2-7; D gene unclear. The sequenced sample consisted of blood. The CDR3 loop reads CASSQLRQLSYEQYF. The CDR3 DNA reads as TGCGCCAGCAGCCAACTTCGCCAGCTATCCTACGAGCAGTACTTC.